This T cell receptor beta chain was sequenced in a study of cytomegalovirus exposure and HLA in healthy donors. Overall study results and limits: Reports state that TCR beta sequences accurately predicted most subjects' HLA-A and HLA-B alleles. TCR beta V- and J-gene trimming was later associated with a missense DCLRE1C variant.

To note about this clone: Its antigen is unidentified.

CDR1 SGHTA and CDR2 FQGNSA come from the germline V gene. CDR3 size: 15 residues. V was pared by 5 bases and J by 1 base, with 12 bases between. Although they were nominally healthy when sampled, donors likely had unrecorded immune exposures. Primers: 60 Vbeta forward and 13 Jbeta reverse. TCRdb keeps only in-frame clones here, not all; method: immunoSEQ multiplex PCR. This sample has some 140,000 clones; 65% to 80% occur once, and the top ten carry under 4.5%. Sequenced input: PBMCs. This sequence joins TRBV7-2 and TRBJ2-1, with a tentative D call TRBD2 (5 bases). This sequence originates from a woman aged 40-49 years in good health and CMV-seronegative. The CDR3 loop is CASSPEGFSYNEQFF. The DNA of the CDR3 is TGTGCCAGCAGCCCCGAGGGATTTTCCTACAATGAGCAGTTCTTC.